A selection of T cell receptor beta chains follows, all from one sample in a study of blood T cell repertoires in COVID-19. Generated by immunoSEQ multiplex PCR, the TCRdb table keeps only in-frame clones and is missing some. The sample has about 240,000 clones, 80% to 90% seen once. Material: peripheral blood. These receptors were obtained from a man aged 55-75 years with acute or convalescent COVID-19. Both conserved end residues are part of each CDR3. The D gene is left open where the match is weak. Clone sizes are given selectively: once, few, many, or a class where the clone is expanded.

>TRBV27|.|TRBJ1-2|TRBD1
CASREGQLPNYGYTF
TGTGCCAGCAGGGAGGGACAGTTACCTAACTATGGCTACACCTTC
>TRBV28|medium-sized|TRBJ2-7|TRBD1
CASREAPTGIRYEQYF
TGTGCCAGCAGGGAAGCCCCGACAGGGATAAGGTACGAGCAGTACTTC
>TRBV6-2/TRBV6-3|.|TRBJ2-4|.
CASSYLTSNIQYF
TGTGCCAGCAGTTACCTTACTAGTAACATTCAGTACTTC
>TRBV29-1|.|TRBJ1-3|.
CSVEVGNTIYF
TGCAGCGTTGAAGTAGGAAACACCATATATTTT
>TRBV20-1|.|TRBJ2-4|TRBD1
CSASWTGTQNIQYF
TGCAGTGCTAGTTGGACAGGGACTCAAAACATTCAGTACTTC
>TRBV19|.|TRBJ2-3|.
CASRDGSSYNTQYF
TGTGCCAGTAGGGACGGGAGCAGTTATAATACGCAGTATTTT
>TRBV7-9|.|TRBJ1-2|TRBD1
CASSLAPGTGGGDNYGYTF
TGTGCCAGCAGCTTAGCGCCCGGGACAGGGGGTGGTGACAACTATGGCTACACCTTC
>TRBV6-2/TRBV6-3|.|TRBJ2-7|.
CASSQRRWKGSYEQYF
TGTGCCAGCAGCCAAAGGAGGTGGAAGGGATCCTACGAGCAGTACTTC
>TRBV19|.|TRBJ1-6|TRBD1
CASMEGAANSPLHF
TGTGCCAGTATGGAGGGGGCGGCTAATTCACCCCTCCACTTT
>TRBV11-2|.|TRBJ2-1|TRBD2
CASSLGSWTSNEQFF
TGTGCCAGCAGCTTAGGGTCCTGGACTAGCAATGAGCAGTTCTTC
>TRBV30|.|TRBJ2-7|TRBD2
CAWSPLADGYEQYF
TGTGCCTGGAGTCCCCTAGCGGATGGCTACGAGCAGTACTTC
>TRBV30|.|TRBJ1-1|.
CAWSPFTGTEAFF
TGTGCCTGGAGCCCCTTCACGGGCACTGAAGCTTTCTTT
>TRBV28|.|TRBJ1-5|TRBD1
CASTSEDRERQPQHF
TGTGCCAGCACATCCGAGGACAGGGAACGTCAGCCCCAGCATTTT
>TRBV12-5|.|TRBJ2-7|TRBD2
CASGPRLAGKGEQYF
TGTGCTAGTGGCCCCAGACTAGCGGGAAAGGGGGAGCAGTACTTC
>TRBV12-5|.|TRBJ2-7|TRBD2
CASGLPYSGAAYEQYF
TGTGCTAGTGGTTTACCCTATAGCGGGGCTGCCTACGAGCAGTACTTC
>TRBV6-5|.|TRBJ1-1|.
CASTSRGKNTEAFF
TGTGCCAGCACCTCCAGGGGTAAGAACACTGAAGCTTTCTTT
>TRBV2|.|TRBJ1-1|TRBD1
CASREDRATEAFF
TGTGCCAGCAGGGAGGACAGGGCGACTGAAGCTTTCTTT
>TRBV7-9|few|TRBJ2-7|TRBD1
CASSSGTGRNHEQYF
TGTGCCAGCAGCTCCGGGACAGGTAGAAACCACGAGCAGTACTTC
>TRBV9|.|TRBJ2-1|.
CASSARGQLYNEQFF
TGTGCCAGCAGCGCCCGTGGACAGCTCTACAATGAGCAGTTCTTC
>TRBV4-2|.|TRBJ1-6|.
CASSQTRNSPLHF
TGTGCCAGCAGCCAGACTCGAAATTCACCCCTCCACTTT
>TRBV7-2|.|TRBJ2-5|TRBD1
CASSFGQGGETQYF
TGTGCCAGCAGCTTTGGACAGGGTGGGGAGACCCAGTACTTC
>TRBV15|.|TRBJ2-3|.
CATSRDPGVDTQYF
TGTGCCACCAGCAGAGACCCGGGAGTGGATACGCAGTATTTT
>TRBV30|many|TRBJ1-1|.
CAWSVSNAGNTEAFF
TGTGCCTGGAGTGTAAGTAATGCAGGCAACACTGAAGCTTTCTTT
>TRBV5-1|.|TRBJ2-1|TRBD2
CASSLPGTSDYNEQFF
TGCGCCAGCAGCTTACCCGGGACTAGCGACTACAATGAGCAGTTCTTC
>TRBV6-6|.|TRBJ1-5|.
CASSDSGTSNQPQHF
TGTGCCAGCAGTGATTCGGGTACGAGCAATCAGCCCCAGCATTTT
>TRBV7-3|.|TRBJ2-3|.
CASSLGQYTDTQYF
TGTGCCAGCAGCTTGGGCCAATACACAGATACGCAGTATTTT
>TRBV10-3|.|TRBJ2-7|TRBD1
CATLRDRGYEQYF
TGTGCCACCCTCCGGGACAGGGGCTACGAGCAGTACTTC
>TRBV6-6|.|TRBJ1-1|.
CASTTTSGQPNTEAFF
TGTGCCAGCACCACCACGTCCGGACAGCCGAACACTGAAGCTTTCTTT
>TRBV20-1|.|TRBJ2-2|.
CSASIAGRYTGELFF
TGCAGTGCTAGTATCGCGGGACGGTACACCGGGGAGCTGTTTTTT
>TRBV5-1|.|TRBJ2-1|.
CASSLTDYNEQFF
TGCGCCAGCAGCTTAACTGACTACAATGAGCAGTTCTTC
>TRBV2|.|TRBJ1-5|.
CASNQVSNQPQHF
TGTGCCAGCAATCAGGTCTCCAATCAGCCCCAGCATTTT
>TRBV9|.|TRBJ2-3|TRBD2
CASSVVNGRAWTDTQYF
TGTGCCAGCAGCGTAGTAAACGGGAGGGCGTGGACAGATACGCAGTATTTT
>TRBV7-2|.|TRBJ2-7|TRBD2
CASSLDSGRGYEQYF
TGTGCCAGCAGCTTAGATAGCGGGAGGGGGTACGAGCAGTACTTC
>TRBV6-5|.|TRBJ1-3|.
CASNQGAEGNTIYF
TGTGCCAGCAACCAAGGGGCGGAGGGAAACACCATATATTTT
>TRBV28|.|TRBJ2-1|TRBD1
CASSPGTGGPDEQFF
TGTGCCAGCAGTCCGGGGACAGGGGGCCCCGATGAGCAGTTCTTC
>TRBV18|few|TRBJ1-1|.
CASSRKEDTEAFF
TGTGCCAGCTCACGGAAGGAGGACACTGAAGCTTTCTTT
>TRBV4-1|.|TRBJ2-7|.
CASSQVPPGNYEQYF
TGCGCCAGCAGCCAAGTCCCCCCGGGAAACTACGAGCAGTACTTC